The rows below give T cell receptor beta chains drawn from one sample of a study of blood T cell repertoires in COVID-19. Profiling relied on immunoSEQ multiplex PCR, and the TCRdb table lists in-frame clones only, not all of them. The sample consists of tens of thousands of clones, approximately 87% of them appearing once. The sequenced material came from peripheral blood. The receptors derive from a man between 45 and 60 years old with active COVID-19. Each CDR3 is given with its conserved first and last residue. The D gene is left open where the match is weak. Clone size appears in some rows only: once, few, many, or a class for an expanded clone.

d_call: -
j_call: TRBJ1-4
v_call: TRBV5-8
clone_size: -
cdr3_aa: CASSTGGSRNEKLFF
cdr3_nt: TGTGCCAGCAGCACGGGGGGCAGCCGTAATGAAAAACTGTTTTTT

d_call: -
j_call: TRBJ2-1
v_call: TRBV6-8
clone_size: -
cdr3_aa: CASSTTGVELGDEQFF
cdr3_nt: TGTGCCAGCAGTACAACGGGAGTAGAGTTGGGCGATGAGCAGTTCTTC

d_call: -
j_call: TRBJ2-2
v_call: TRBV29-1
clone_size: -
cdr3_aa: CSVEGGNTGELFF
cdr3_nt: TGCAGCGTTGAGGGGGGGAACACCGGGGAGCTGTTTTTT

d_call: -
j_call: TRBJ2-4
v_call: TRBV19
clone_size: -
cdr3_aa: CASSIATDFVAKNIQYF
cdr3_nt: TGTGCCAGTAGTATAGCGACCGACTTTGTAGCCAAAAACATTCAGTACTTC

d_call: -
j_call: TRBJ1-6
v_call: TRBV3-1/TRBV3-2
clone_size: -
cdr3_aa: CASSQDGGNSPLHF
cdr3_nt: TGTGCCAGCAGCCAAGATGGGGGGAACTCACCCCTCCACTTT

d_call: -
j_call: TRBJ1-3
v_call: TRBV11-2
clone_size: -
cdr3_aa: CASSPVGAGNTIYF
cdr3_nt: TGTGCCAGCAGCCCCGTGGGGGCGGGAAACACCATATATTTT

d_call: -
j_call: TRBJ1-1
v_call: TRBV27
clone_size: once
cdr3_aa: CASSSLTGGTEAFF
cdr3_nt: TGTGCCAGCAGTTCTTTGACGGGGGGGACTGAAGCTTTCTTT

d_call: TRBD1
j_call: TRBJ2-7
v_call: TRBV29-1
clone_size: -
cdr3_aa: CSVERDRGSEQYF
cdr3_nt: TGCAGCGTTGAAAGGGACAGGGGTAGCGAGCAGTACTTC

d_call: TRBD2
j_call: TRBJ2-1
v_call: TRBV10-3
clone_size: -
cdr3_aa: CAIRTSGTFEQFF
cdr3_nt: TGTGCCATCAGAACTAGCGGTACATTTGAGCAGTTCTTC

d_call: -
j_call: TRBJ1-2
v_call: TRBV6-1
clone_size: -
cdr3_aa: CASSEAGGYGYTF
cdr3_nt: TGTGCCAGCAGTGAAGCGGGGGGCTATGGCTACACCTTC

d_call: -
j_call: TRBJ1-2
v_call: TRBV7-8
clone_size: -
cdr3_aa: CASRRGAGYGYTF
cdr3_nt: TGTGCCAGCAGACGGGGGGCAGGGTATGGCTACACCTTC

d_call: -
j_call: TRBJ2-7
v_call: TRBV6-1
clone_size: -
cdr3_aa: CASSEARGYEQYF
cdr3_nt: TGTGCCAGCAGTGAAGCTAGAGGTTACGAGCAGTACTTC

d_call: -
j_call: TRBJ2-6
v_call: TRBV2
clone_size: -
cdr3_aa: CASTPLSSGANVLTF
cdr3_nt: TGTGCCAGCACACCCCTCAGTTCTGGGGCCAACGTCCTGACTTTC

d_call: -
j_call: TRBJ1-4
v_call: TRBV6-1
clone_size: -
cdr3_aa: CASSEVKPGGEKLFF
cdr3_nt: TGTGCCAGCAGTGAAGTTAAACCCGGGGGTGAAAAACTGTTTTTT

d_call: -
j_call: TRBJ1-3
v_call: TRBV5-1
clone_size: -
cdr3_aa: CASSLTGGSGNTIYF
cdr3_nt: TGCGCCAGCAGCCTTACCGGGGGATCTGGAAACACCATATATTTT

d_call: TRBD1
j_call: TRBJ1-3
v_call: TRBV7-9
clone_size: -
cdr3_aa: CASRPGQADSGNTIYF
cdr3_nt: TGTGCCAGCAGACCGGGACAGGCGGACTCTGGAAACACCATATATTTT

d_call: TRBD1
j_call: TRBJ1-1
v_call: TRBV9
clone_size: -
cdr3_aa: CASSSRQGEAFF
cdr3_nt: TGTGCCAGCAGCTCTCGACAGGGGGAAGCTTTCTTT

d_call: -
j_call: TRBJ2-1
v_call: TRBV7-2
clone_size: -
cdr3_aa: CASSLDESGINYNEQFF
cdr3_nt: TGTGCCAGCAGCTTAGATGAGTCGGGGATTAACTACAATGAGCAGTTCTTC

d_call: TRBD2
j_call: TRBJ2-5
v_call: TRBV3-1/TRBV3-2
clone_size: -
cdr3_aa: CASSLRLAGGPREYF
cdr3_nt: TGTGCCAGCAGCCTAAGACTAGCGGGGGGTCCGAGGGAGTACTTC

d_call: -
j_call: TRBJ2-1
v_call: TRBV5-1
clone_size: -
cdr3_aa: CASSASLRGYNEQFF
cdr3_nt: TGCGCCAGCAGCGCCTCCCTTAGGGGCTACAATGAGCAGTTCTTC

d_call: TRBD2
j_call: TRBJ2-3
v_call: TRBV19
clone_size: -
cdr3_aa: CASSTGLAGTPDTQYF
cdr3_nt: TGTGCCAGTAGTACCGGACTAGCGGGGACTCCCGATACGCAGTATTTT

d_call: -
j_call: TRBJ1-5
v_call: TRBV6-5
clone_size: -
cdr3_aa: CASGERDNQPQHF
cdr3_nt: TGTGCCAGCGGGGAGAGGGACAATCAGCCCCAGCATTTT

d_call: TRBD2
j_call: TRBJ2-3
v_call: TRBV6-5
clone_size: -
cdr3_aa: CASTGLAGGSQYF
cdr3_nt: TGTGCCAGCACCGGGCTAGCGGGAGGGTCGCAGTATTTT

d_call: TRBD2
j_call: TRBJ2-1
v_call: TRBV5-1
clone_size: -
cdr3_aa: CASRTTSGRHNEQFF
cdr3_nt: TGCGCCAGCAGAACTACTAGCGGGCGGCACAATGAGCAGTTCTTC

d_call: TRBD2
j_call: TRBJ2-5
v_call: TRBV7-6
clone_size: -
cdr3_aa: CASSLEISGSSETQYF
cdr3_nt: TGTGCCAGCAGCTTAGAGATTAGCGGGAGCTCAGAGACCCAGTACTTC

d_call: TRBD2
j_call: TRBJ2-5
v_call: TRBV9
clone_size: -
cdr3_aa: CASSVQGLARRETQYF
cdr3_nt: TGTGCCAGCAGCGTCCAGGGACTAGCGCGGCGAGAGACCCAGTACTTC

d_call: TRBD1
j_call: TRBJ2-5
v_call: TRBV29-1
clone_size: -
cdr3_aa: CSVETGGFETQYF
cdr3_nt: TGCAGCGTTGAGACAGGGGGGTTCGAGACCCAGTACTTC

d_call: -
j_call: TRBJ1-6
v_call: TRBV7-2
clone_size: -
cdr3_aa: CASQQGRDSPLHF
cdr3_nt: TGTGCCAGCCAACAGGGACGGGATTCACCCCTCCACTTT

d_call: -
j_call: TRBJ1-1
v_call: TRBV3-1/TRBV3-2
clone_size: -
cdr3_aa: CASSQAGRAWYTEAFF
cdr3_nt: TGTGCCAGCAGCCAAGCTGGCAGGGCGTGGTACACTGAAGCTTTCTTT

d_call: -
j_call: TRBJ2-2
v_call: TRBV28
clone_size: -
cdr3_aa: CASSTDSGGLSSGELFF
cdr3_nt: TGTGCCAGCAGTACCGACTCGGGCGGGTTATCGAGCGGGGAGCTGTTTTTT

d_call: -
j_call: TRBJ1-6
v_call: TRBV14
clone_size: -
cdr3_aa: CASSHLEGDTYNSPLHF
cdr3_nt: TGTGCCAGCAGCCACCTAGAAGGGGATACCTATAATTCACCCCTCCACTTT

d_call: -
j_call: TRBJ2-5
v_call: TRBV5-1
clone_size: -
cdr3_aa: CASSLVAGFQETQYF
cdr3_nt: TGCGCCAGCAGCTTGGTGGCGGGCTTCCAAGAGACCCAGTACTTC

d_call: TRBD1
j_call: TRBJ2-3
v_call: TRBV11-2
clone_size: -
cdr3_aa: CASSLDLVRGRTQYF
cdr3_nt: TGTGCCAGCAGCTTAGATCTAGTCAGGGGGCGCACGCAGTATTTT

d_call: -
j_call: TRBJ2-3
v_call: TRBV19
clone_size: -
cdr3_aa: CASSTTTIRGTQYF
cdr3_nt: TGTGCCAGTTCGACTACTACGATCCGTGGTACGCAGTATTTT

d_call: TRBD2
j_call: TRBJ2-3
v_call: TRBV15
clone_size: -
cdr3_aa: CATSTKGLAGGSQYF
cdr3_nt: TGTGCCACCAGCACTAAGGGACTAGCGGGGGGGTCGCAGTATTTT

d_call: TRBD2
j_call: TRBJ2-1
v_call: TRBV7-2
clone_size: -
cdr3_aa: CASSLGGLAGGEQFF
cdr3_nt: TGTGCCAGCAGCTTAGGGGGACTAGCGGGAGGTGAGCAGTTCTTC

d_call: TRBD1
j_call: TRBJ1-5
v_call: TRBV4-1
clone_size: -
cdr3_aa: CASSRYEGARGNQPQHF
cdr3_nt: TGCGCCAGCAGCCGTTACGAGGGGGCGCGGGGCAATCAGCCCCAGCATTTT

d_call: -
j_call: TRBJ1-4
v_call: TRBV5-4
clone_size: -
cdr3_aa: CASFDGGRGTNEKLFF
cdr3_nt: TGTGCCAGCTTCGATGGAGGAAGGGGGACTAATGAAAAACTGTTTTTT

d_call: -
j_call: TRBJ1-4
v_call: TRBV5-1
clone_size: -
cdr3_aa: CASSLGGLGEKLFF
cdr3_nt: TGCGCCAGCAGCTTGGGGGGGCTCGGTGAAAAACTGTTTTTT

d_call: TRBD1
j_call: TRBJ2-4
v_call: TRBV24-1
clone_size: -
cdr3_aa: CATSGVGQGNNIQYF
cdr3_nt: TGTGCCACCAGTGGGGTGGGACAGGGTAATAACATTCAGTACTTC

d_call: -
j_call: TRBJ2-2
v_call: TRBV7-3
clone_size: -
cdr3_aa: CASSLTADTGELFF
cdr3_nt: TGTGCCAGCAGCTTAACGGCAGACACCGGGGAGCTGTTTTTT

d_call: TRBD1
j_call: TRBJ2-5
v_call: TRBV28
clone_size: once
cdr3_aa: CASSRPPGQGQETQYF
cdr3_nt: TGTGCCAGCAGCCGACCCCCGGGACAGGGGCAAGAGACCCAGTACTTC

d_call: -
j_call: TRBJ1-3
v_call: TRBV27
clone_size: -
cdr3_aa: CASSLIEQGHSGNTIYF
cdr3_nt: TGTGCCAGCAGTCTTATCGAACAGGGTCACTCTGGAAACACCATATATTTT

d_call: -
j_call: TRBJ1-4
v_call: TRBV5-1
clone_size: -
cdr3_aa: CASSGGGTNEKLFF
cdr3_nt: TGCGCCAGCAGTGGGGGAGGGACTAATGAAAAACTGTTTTTT

d_call: TRBD1
j_call: TRBJ2-2
v_call: TRBV10-3
clone_size: -
cdr3_aa: CAISDPFRGHDTGELFF
cdr3_nt: TGTGCCATCAGTGACCCGTTCAGGGGGCACGACACCGGGGAGCTGTTTTTT

d_call: -
j_call: TRBJ1-3
v_call: TRBV6-1
clone_size: -
cdr3_aa: CASSELPPAGLHSGNTIYF
cdr3_nt: TGTGCCAGCAGTGAACTACCGCCAGCAGGGCTACACTCTGGAAACACCATATATTTT

d_call: TRBD2
j_call: TRBJ2-2
v_call: TRBV10-3
clone_size: once
cdr3_aa: CAIRYRAGGSNTGELFF
cdr3_nt: TGTGCCATCAGATACCGAGCGGGGGGGTCCAACACCGGGGAGCTGTTTTTT

d_call: -
j_call: TRBJ2-3
v_call: TRBV5-1
clone_size: -
cdr3_aa: CASSSQSTDTQYF
cdr3_nt: TGCGCCAGCAGCTCCCAGTCCACAGATACGCAGTATTTT

d_call: -
j_call: TRBJ1-3
v_call: TRBV14
clone_size: -
cdr3_aa: CASSQLFGRGSGNTIYF
cdr3_nt: TGTGCCAGCAGCCAACTCTTCGGCCGGGGAAGTGGAAACACCATATATTTT

d_call: -
j_call: TRBJ2-1
v_call: TRBV7-3
clone_size: -
cdr3_aa: CASSLNPGANNEQFF
cdr3_nt: TGTGCCAGCAGCTTAAATCCGGGAGCCAACAATGAGCAGTTCTTC

d_call: -
j_call: TRBJ1-2
v_call: TRBV7-2
clone_size: -
cdr3_aa: CASSSQGGANYGYTF
cdr3_nt: TGTGCCAGCAGCTCCCAGGGAGGGGCTAACTATGGCTACACCTTC

d_call: TRBD1
j_call: TRBJ1-1
v_call: TRBV5-5
clone_size: -
cdr3_aa: CASSSDRVEAFF
cdr3_nt: TGTGCCAGCAGCAGTGACAGGGTAGAAGCTTTCTTT

d_call: TRBD1
j_call: TRBJ1-2
v_call: TRBV3-1/TRBV3-2
clone_size: -
cdr3_aa: CASSRLTGGYTF
cdr3_nt: TGTGCCAGCAGCCGCCTGACAGGGGGCTACACCTTC

d_call: TRBD2
j_call: TRBJ2-7
v_call: TRBV3-1/TRBV3-2
clone_size: few
cdr3_aa: CASSSSSGSYEQYF
cdr3_nt: TGTGCCAGCAGTTCTTCTAGCGGGAGCTACGAGCAGTACTTC

d_call: -
j_call: TRBJ2-6
v_call: TRBV10-3
clone_size: -
cdr3_aa: CAISELGGVVANVLTF
cdr3_nt: TGTGCCATCAGTGAGTTAGGGGGGGTGGTGGCCAACGTCCTGACTTTC

d_call: -
j_call: TRBJ1-4
v_call: TRBV15
clone_size: -
cdr3_aa: CATSMDGGNEKLFF
cdr3_nt: TGTGCCACCAGCATGGACGGGGGAAATGAAAAACTGTTTTTT

d_call: TRBD2
j_call: TRBJ2-3
v_call: TRBV5-1
clone_size: -
cdr3_aa: CASSLDAGGTDTQYF
cdr3_nt: TGCGCCAGCAGCTTGGATGCGGGAGGGACAGATACGCAGTATTTT

d_call: TRBD2
j_call: TRBJ2-3
v_call: TRBV9
clone_size: -
cdr3_aa: CASSVGGTYTDTQYF
cdr3_nt: TGTGCCAGCAGCGTCGGGGGGACCTACACAGATACGCAGTATTTT

d_call: TRBD1
j_call: TRBJ2-3
v_call: TRBV7-2
clone_size: -
cdr3_aa: CASKTGGSDTQYF
cdr3_nt: TGTGCCAGCAAAACAGGGGGATCAGATACGCAGTATTTT

d_call: TRBD2
j_call: TRBJ2-1
v_call: TRBV5-4
clone_size: -
cdr3_aa: CASSFGLESYNEQFF
cdr3_nt: TGTGCCAGCAGCTTTGGACTAGAATCCTACAATGAGCAGTTCTTC